Listed here are 2 T cell receptor beta chains from one sample, sequenced in a study of T cell repertoires in cytomegalovirus infection. TCRdb fed the reads into MiXCR, producing one record per CDR3 protein. The table records about 680,000 distinct CDR3 sequences, roughly 24% of them present only once. Sequencing was done on a sample of CD8+ T cells from PBMCs. The source is a human donor in good health (CMV status not recorded). Some clones in this sample may be carry-over from other donors' samples.

This rearrangement joins TRBV5-6 to TRBJ1-4; 7 nucleotides align to TRBD1. The length of the CDR3 is 15 residues. V was pared by 3 bases and J by 0 bases, with 2 bases of the junction left unmatched. Germline V gene sequence: CDR1 SGHDT, CDR2 YYEEEE. The CDR3 sequence is CASSWTGATNEKLFF. CDR3 nucleotide sequence: TGTGCCAGCAGCTGGACAGGCGCAACTAATGAAAAACTGTTTTTT. Supplemented by reference TRBV5-6 and TRBJ1-4, the full variable domain reads DAGVTQSPTHLIKTRGQQVTLRCSPKSGHDTVSWYQQALGQGPQFIFQYYEEEERQRGNFPDRFSGHQFPNYSSELNVNALLLGDSALYLCASSWTGATNEKLFFGSGTQLSVL.

The chain's CDR3 is CASSPTGGGLLNEQFF. CDR3 coding DNA: TGTGCCAGCAGCCCCACTGGCGGGGGGCTTCTCAATGAGCAGTTCTTC. The rearrangement links TRBV7-3 to TRBJ2-1; 8 bases are shared with TRBD2. V lost 5 bases to trimming and J lost 6 bases; unmatched junction nucleotides: 12. The length of the CDR3 is 16 residues. CDR1 and CDR2 (germline): SGHTA, FQGTGA.